This TCR beta chain was recorded in a study of technical replicates of blood from a handful of donors. The CDR3 is made up of 15 amino acids. The germline V gene encodes CDR1 SGHTA and CDR2 FQGNSA. Trimming shortened V by 1 base and J by 3 bases, and 12 bases separated the two germline ends. Sequencing used immunoSEQ multiplex PCR; TCRdb keeps in-frame clones, though not all of them. The repertoire has some 54,000 clones, roughly 93% of them found once; the top ten carry about 4%. The sequence came from a human donor in good health. Some clones in this sample may be carry-over from other donors' samples. The sample taken for sequencing was PBMCs. V and J are TRBV7-2 and TRBJ1-1, with D possibly TRBD1 on 5 matching bases. The DNA for the CDR3 is TGTGCCAGCAGCTTAGAAGGTCTAGGGGACACTGAAGCTTTCTTT. Its protein is CASSLEGLGDTEAFF.